This is a list of T cell receptor beta chains from one sample in a study of blood T cell repertoires in COVID-19. The method was immunoSEQ multiplex PCR; TCRdb's version includes in-frame clones alone and lacks a portion of them. Altogether some 130,000 clones are present, approximately 90% being singletons, with the ten largest covering roughly 18%. The sample was peripheral blood. These receptors were collected from a man aged 50 to 59 with active or convalescent COVID-19. Each CDR3 is given with its conserved first and last residue. Fields, in order: V gene, D gene, clone size, J gene, CDR3 protein, CDR3 DNA. A D gene is named only where the DNA matches it firmly. Where a row states a size, it is once, few, many or the class of an expanded clone; other rows omit it.

TRBV5-4	-	-	TRBJ1-2	CASSLGLADYGYTF	TGTGCCAGCAGCCTGGGTTTGGCGGACTATGGCTACACCTTC
TRBV11-2	-	-	TRBJ1-1	CASSPVGGTEAFF	TGTGCCAGCAGTCCAGTCGGGGGTACTGAAGCTTTCTTT
TRBV7-8	-	-	TRBJ1-1	CASSSWGLNTEAFF	TGTGCCAGCAGCTCGTGGGGCCTGAACACTGAAGCTTTCTTT
TRBV5-1	TRBD1	-	TRBJ1-1	CASSLDRGGTEAFF	TGCGCCAGCAGCTTGGACAGGGGGGGCACTGAAGCTTTCTTT
TRBV2	TRBD2	-	TRBJ2-1	CASNEAGESNEQFF	TGTGCCAGCAACGAGGCGGGAGAATCCAATGAGCAGTTCTTC
TRBV2	TRBD1	-	TRBJ1-1	CASSVDRDTEAFF	TGTGCCAGCAGTGTAGACAGGGACACTGAAGCTTTCTTT
TRBV7-8	TRBD1	-	TRBJ2-5	CASSLVAQTGSIQETQYF	TGTGCCAGCAGCTTAGTTGCCCAGACAGGGTCGATTCAAGAGACCCAGTACTTC
TRBV4-1	-	-	TRBJ2-5	CASSLVTGETQYF	TGCGCCAGCAGCCTCGTGACGGGGGAGACCCAGTACTTC
TRBV27	TRBD1	-	TRBJ1-1	CASSTHPGQGKTEAFF	TGTGCCAGCAGTACCCACCCGGGACAGGGGAAGACTGAAGCTTTCTTT
TRBV27	TRBD2	-	TRBJ2-7	CASSQGTSGGFYSYEQYF	TGTGCCAGCAGTCAGGGGACTAGCGGGGGGTTTTATTCCTACGAGCAGTACTTC
TRBV4-2	TRBD1	-	TRBJ2-2	CASSQQTGVTGELFF	TGTGCCAGCAGCCAGCAAACAGGGGTCACCGGGGAGCTGTTTTTT
TRBV6-6	-	-	TRBJ1-6	CASSSAYNSPLHF	TGTGCCAGCAGTTCCGCCTATAATTCACCCCTCCACTTT
TRBV3-1/TRBV3-2	-	-	TRBJ2-7	CASSQDRRTSSYEQYF	TGTGCCAGCAGCCAAGATCGCAGGACATCCTCCTACGAGCAGTACTTC
TRBV24-1	TRBD2	once	TRBJ2-7	CATSDSTSGKHYEQYF	TGTGCCACCAGTGATTCGACTAGCGGGAAGCACTACGAGCAGTACTTC
TRBV5-1	-	-	TRBJ1-4	CASSLSGSYNEKLFF	TGCGCCAGCAGCTTGTCCGGGTCCTATAATGAAAAACTGTTTTTT
TRBV2	-	-	TRBJ2-5	CASTSRGETQYF	TGTGCCAGCACCTCCCGAGGGGAGACCCAGTACTTC
TRBV29-1	TRBD2	-	TRBJ2-1	CSVAELAGAYNEQFF	TGCAGCGTAGCCGAGCTAGCGGGAGCCTACAATGAGCAGTTCTTC
TRBV2	TRBD2	-	TRBJ2-7	CASRSSGRAYEQYF	TGTGCCAGCAGATCTAGCGGGAGGGCCTACGAGCAGTACTTC
TRBV7-2	-	-	TRBJ1-2	CASSLLAFYGYTF	TGTGCCAGCAGCTTATTAGCCTTCTATGGCTACACCTTC
TRBV28	-	-	TRBJ1-2	CASSSDGIYGYTF	TGTGCCAGCAGCTCGGACGGGATCTATGGCTACACCTTC
TRBV5-4	-	-	TRBJ2-1	CASSLEGFRVSAEQFF	TGTGCCAGCAGCTTGGAGGGGTTCAGGGTTTCTGCTGAGCAGTTCTTC
TRBV28	TRBD1	-	TRBJ1-5	CASSRQKYRGLSQPQHF	TGTGCCAGCAGTCGACAAAAATACAGGGGGCTCAGTCAGCCCCAGCATTTT
TRBV11-3	TRBD2	-	TRBJ2-7	CASSPTSGSYEQYF	TGTGCCAGCAGCCCGACTAGCGGGAGTTACGAGCAGTACTTC
TRBV19	TRBD1	-	TRBJ1-3	CASSPIGQGGNTIYF	TGTGCCAGTAGCCCTATTGGACAGGGCGGGAACACCATATATTTT
TRBV18	-	-	TRBJ2-1	CASSEVQGPNEQFF	TGTGCCAGCTCAGAGGTACAGGGCCCCAATGAGCAGTTCTTC
TRBV6-2/TRBV6-3	-	-	TRBJ2-7	CASSRQYLYEQYF	TGTGCCAGCAGTAGACAGTACCTGTACGAGCAGTACTTC
TRBV7-2	-	-	TRBJ2-3	CASSLDPGGHGTQYF	TGTGCCAGCAGCTTAGATCCGGGGGGCCATGGTACGCAGTATTTT
TRBV30	TRBD1	-	TRBJ2-7	CAWSVRAGGVSYEQYF	TGTGCCTGGAGTGTACGGGCAGGGGGCGTGTCGTACGAGCAGTACTTC
TRBV6-6	-	-	TRBJ1-5	CASSYTPGQPQHF	TGTGCCAGCAGTTATACCCCAGGTCAGCCCCAGCATTTT
TRBV7-8	TRBD2	-	TRBJ2-5	CASSLRASGSRETQYF	TGTGCCAGCAGCCTCCGGGCTAGCGGGTCCAGGGAGACCCAGTACTTC
TRBV7-2	-	-	TRBJ1-1	CASSSIPSTEAFF	TGTGCCAGCAGCTCGATCCCTAGCACTGAAGCTTTCTTT
TRBV19	-	-	TRBJ2-1	CASSIGTNNEQFF	TGTGCCAGTAGTATAGGGACTAATAATGAGCAGTTCTTC
TRBV19	-	-	TRBJ1-3	CASPVSAPGNTIYF	TGTGCCAGTCCGGTAAGCGCGCCTGGAAACACCATATATTTT
TRBV5-1	TRBD1	once	TRBJ2-5	CASSVGQETQYF	TGCGCCAGCAGTGTGGGACAGGAGACCCAGTACTTC
TRBV18	-	-	TRBJ1-2	CASSPRGTLRYGYTF	TGTGCCAGCTCACCAAGGGGGACACTGAGGTATGGCTACACCTTC
TRBV19	TRBD1	once	TRBJ2-5	CASSRTGAETQYF	TGTGCCAGTAGTAGGACAGGGGCAGAGACCCAGTACTTC
TRBV10-1	TRBD1	-	TRBJ2-5	CASSSDRGQETQYF	TGCGCCAGCAGTTCCGACAGGGGGCAAGAGACCCAGTACTTC
TRBV19	-	-	TRBJ1-6	CASSITQGDSPLHF	TGTGCCAGTAGTATAACACAGGGAGATTCACCCCTCCACTTT
TRBV25-1	-	-	TRBJ1-1	CASSSLGGRGTEAFF	TGTGCCAGCAGTTCCCTGGGGGGGCGAGGGACTGAAGCTTTCTTT
TRBV30	TRBD1	-	TRBJ2-7	CAWIGQGQNEQYF	TGTGCCTGGATAGGACAGGGACAAAACGAGCAGTACTTC
TRBV5-1	-	-	TRBJ1-1	CASSLERLNTEAFF	TGCGCCAGCAGCTTGGAGCGGTTGAACACTGAAGCTTTCTTT
TRBV20-1	-	-	TRBJ2-5	CSASYRVRETQYF	TGCAGTGCTAGTTACAGGGTGCGAGAGACCCAGTACTTC
TRBV11-2	TRBD1	-	TRBJ2-7	CASSPPGQGAYEQYF	TGTGCCAGCAGCCCACCGGGACAGGGGGCCTACGAGCAGTACTTC
TRBV5-1	-	-	TRBJ2-1	CASSLGQGRYNEQFF	TGCGCCAGCAGCTTGGGGCAGGGAAGGTACAATGAGCAGTTCTTC